A selection of T cell receptor beta chains follows, all from one sample in a study of T-cell reconstitution after alpha-beta-depleted transplantation in children. MiXCR was run by TCRdb on the PCR reads, yielding one entry per CDR3 protein. The sample records more than 200,000 distinct CDR3 sequences, roughly 9.1% being singletons. The sample was PBMCs, mostly from graft donor cells, taken 360 days after TCRalphabeta/CD19-depleted stem cell transplant. These receptors came from a male patient aged 2 to 10 who had a stem cell transplant for acute myeloid leukemia, so the T cells may come from the graft donor. The CDR3 runs from the conserved cysteine through the conserved F or W. The D gene is left open where the match is weak. The size entry is marked missing in some rows and otherwise reads once, few, many or a size class.

CDR3 protein: CSALGQGDTEAFF
CDR3 DNA: TGCAGTGCTCTGGGACAGGGAGACACTGAAGCTTTCTTT
J gene: TRBJ1-1
CDR3 length: 13
V gene: TRBV20-1
clone size: many
D gene: TRBD1

CDR3 protein: CASGSTAGVREAFF
CDR3 DNA: TGTGCCAGCGGCTCCACTGCAGGGGTTAGGGAAGCTTTCTTT
J gene: TRBJ1-1
CDR3 length: 14
V gene: TRBV11-2
clone size: .
D gene: .

CDR3 protein: CSAPDTGGQYF
CDR3 DNA: TGCAGTGCTCCCGACACAGGAGGGCAGTATTTT
J gene: TRBJ2-3
CDR3 length: 11
V gene: TRBV20-1
clone size: .
D gene: .

CDR3 protein: CASSQDRGHRTDTQYF
CDR3 DNA: TGCGCCAGCAGCCAAGATCGGGGGCATCGCACAGATACGCAGTATTTT
J gene: TRBJ2-3
CDR3 length: 16
V gene: TRBV4-1
clone size: many
D gene: .

CDR3 protein: CSATKTSGGDHEQFF
CDR3 DNA: TGCAGCGCCACCAAGACTAGCGGGGGTGACCATGAGCAGTTCTTC
J gene: TRBJ2-1
CDR3 length: 15
V gene: TRBV29-1
clone size: many
D gene: TRBD2

CDR3 protein: CASSDSGQGIQYF
CDR3 DNA: TGTGCCAGCAGTGACTCGGGCCAGGGCATTCAGTACTTC
J gene: TRBJ2-4
CDR3 length: 13
V gene: TRBV6-4
clone size: .
D gene: .

CDR3 protein: CASSLAGEKLFF
CDR3 DNA: TGTGCCAGCAGCTTGGCGGGTGAAAAACTGTTTTTT
J gene: TRBJ1-4
CDR3 length: 12
V gene: TRBV5-5
clone size: few
D gene: .

CDR3 protein: CASSLMAGTSGASSYNEQFF
CDR3 DNA: TGTGCCAGCAGCTTGATGGCCGGGACTAGCGGGGCGAGCTCCTACAATGAGCAGTTCTTC
J gene: TRBJ2-1
CDR3 length: 20
V gene: TRBV5-4
clone size: many
D gene: TRBD2

CDR3 protein: CASSWRVAGPDTQYF
CDR3 DNA: TGTGCCAGCAGTTGGAGGGTAGCGGGACCAGATACGCAGTATTTT
J gene: TRBJ2-3
CDR3 length: 15
V gene: TRBV11-2
clone size: few
D gene: TRBD2

CDR3 protein: CSARDLETDTQYF
CDR3 DNA: TGCAGTGCTAGAGATTTGGAAACAGATACGCAGTATTTT
J gene: TRBJ2-3
CDR3 length: 13
V gene: TRBV20-1
clone size: .
D gene: .

CDR3 protein: CASSQDRGNSPLHF
CDR3 DNA: TGTGCCAGCAGCCAGGACAGGGGTAATTCACCCCTCCACTTT
J gene: TRBJ1-6
CDR3 length: 14
V gene: TRBV3-1
clone size: many
D gene: TRBD1

CDR3 protein: CASSLNGIGYGYEQYF
CDR3 DNA: TGTGCCAGCAGCTTAAACGGGATCGGTTATGGTTACGAGCAGTACTTC
J gene: TRBJ2-7
CDR3 length: 16
V gene: TRBV7-3
clone size: .
D gene: .

CDR3 protein: CASRRPAAYNEQFF
CDR3 DNA: TGTGCCAGCAGGAGACCGGCGGCATACAATGAGCAGTTCTTC
J gene: TRBJ2-1
CDR3 length: 14
V gene: TRBV6-2/TRBV6-3
clone size: .
D gene: .

CDR3 protein: CASSLGLGADTQYF
CDR3 DNA: TGTGCCAGCAGCTTGGGACTAGGAGCAGATACGCAGTATTTT
J gene: TRBJ2-3
CDR3 length: 14
V gene: TRBV7-3
clone size: many
D gene: TRBD2

CDR3 protein: CVIEAGTGELFF
CDR3 DNA: TGTGTCATCGAAGCGGGTACCGGGGAGCTGTTTTTT
J gene: TRBJ2-2
CDR3 length: 12
V gene: TRBV10-3
clone size: few
D gene: .

CDR3 protein: CASSPRPEGQPQHF
CDR3 DNA: TGTGCCAGCAGTCCCCGGCCGGAGGGACAGCCCCAGCATTTT
J gene: TRBJ1-5
CDR3 length: 14
V gene: TRBV12-3/TRBV12-4
clone size: once
D gene: .

CDR3 protein: CASSSFPGRNSGANVLTF
CDR3 DNA: TGTGCCAGCAGTTCCTTTCCGGGACGGAACTCTGGGGCCAACGTCCTGACTTTC
J gene: TRBJ2-6
CDR3 length: 18
V gene: TRBV12-3/TRBV12-4
clone size: few
D gene: .

CDR3 protein: CASSLGREQPQHF
CDR3 DNA: TGTGCCAGCAGTTTGGGGCGGGAGCAGCCCCAGCATTTT
J gene: TRBJ1-5
CDR3 length: 13
V gene: TRBV5-1
clone size: few
D gene: .

CDR3 protein: CATSDPGGPSTDTQYF
CDR3 DNA: TGTGCCACCAGTGATCCAGGGGGCCCCAGCACAGATACGCAGTATTTT
J gene: TRBJ2-3
CDR3 length: 16
V gene: TRBV24-1
clone size: medium-sized
D gene: TRBD1

CDR3 protein: CASVYRGATNEKLFF
CDR3 DNA: TGTGCTAGTGTTTACAGGGGTGCAACTAATGAAAAACTGTTTTTT
J gene: TRBJ1-4
CDR3 length: 15
V gene: TRBV12-5
clone size: once
D gene: TRBD1

CDR3 protein: CATTIAGVSYNEQFF
CDR3 DNA: TGTGCCACCACAATAGCGGGGGTGTCCTACAATGAGCAGTTCTTC
J gene: TRBJ2-1
CDR3 length: 15
V gene: TRBV12-3/TRBV12-4
clone size: few
D gene: TRBD2